The clone carrying this TCR beta chain was observed a few times. Its specificity is not known. This CDR3 spans 15 amino acids. Germline assignment: CDR1 SEHNR and CDR2 FQNEAQ (reference sequence). V lost 1 base and J lost 4, with 11 bases in between. The data originate from a study of beta chain features in type 1 diabetes. Findings and limits, study-wide: For Type 1 diabetes patients, all four CD4+ subsets carried TCRB CDR3s that were moderately but significantly shorter. Patients and controls would share equally any PCR tilt toward shorter templates.

The entirety of the isolated RNA underwent reverse transcription, so expressed TCRB transcripts were sequenced. Some clones are missing from TCRdb's copy, which holds only in-frame ones; the method was immunoSEQ multiplex PCR. There are 900,000 or so clones in the sample; about a sixth occur only once, and about 0.025% lies in the top ten. The chain has TRBV7-9 and TRBJ2-1; the D is unclear. This sequence originates from a woman between 18 and 29 years old in good health. Sequencing used naive CD4+ T cells from blood. The CDR3, as DNA: TGTGCCAGCAGCTTAGTGTTAGCCTCGTACAATGAGCAGTTCTTC. Protein product: CASSLVLASYNEQFF.